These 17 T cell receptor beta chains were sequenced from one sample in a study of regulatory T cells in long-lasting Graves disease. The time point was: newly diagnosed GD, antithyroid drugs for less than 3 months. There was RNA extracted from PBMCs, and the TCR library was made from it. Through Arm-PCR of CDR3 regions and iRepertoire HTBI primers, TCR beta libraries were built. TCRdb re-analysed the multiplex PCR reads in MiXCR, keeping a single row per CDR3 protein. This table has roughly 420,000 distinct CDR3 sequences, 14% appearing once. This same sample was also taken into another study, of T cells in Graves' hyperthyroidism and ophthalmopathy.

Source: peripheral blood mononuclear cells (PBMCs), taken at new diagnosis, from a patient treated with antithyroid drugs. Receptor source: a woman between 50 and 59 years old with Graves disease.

The CDR3 DNA sequence: TGTGCCAGCGACCCTGGGACTAGCGGAATGTTAGGGCCCCATGAGCAGTTCTTC. Translation gives CASDPGTSGMLGPHEQFF. The rearrangement links TRBV2 to TRBJ2-1; TRBD2 agrees at 11 bases. The CDR3 spans 18 residues. Germline loops: CDR1 SNHLY, CDR2 FYNNEI. Trimming cost V 8 bases and J 8 bases; bases outside gene matches: 20.

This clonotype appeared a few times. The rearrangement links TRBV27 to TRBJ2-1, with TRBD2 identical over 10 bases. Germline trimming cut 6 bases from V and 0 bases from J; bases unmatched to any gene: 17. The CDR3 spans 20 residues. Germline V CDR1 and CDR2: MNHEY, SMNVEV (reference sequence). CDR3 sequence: CASSRLSGTSEIVSYNEQFF. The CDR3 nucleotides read TGTGCCAGCAGCCGCCTATCCGGGACTAGCGAGATAGTCTCCTACAATGAGCAGTTCTTC.

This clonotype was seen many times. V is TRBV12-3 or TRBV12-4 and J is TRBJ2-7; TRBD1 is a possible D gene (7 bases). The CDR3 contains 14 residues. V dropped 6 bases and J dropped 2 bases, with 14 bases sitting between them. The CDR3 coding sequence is TGTGCCAGCAGACGGACAGGAGGGACCTACGAGCAGTACTTC. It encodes CASRRTGGTYEQYF.

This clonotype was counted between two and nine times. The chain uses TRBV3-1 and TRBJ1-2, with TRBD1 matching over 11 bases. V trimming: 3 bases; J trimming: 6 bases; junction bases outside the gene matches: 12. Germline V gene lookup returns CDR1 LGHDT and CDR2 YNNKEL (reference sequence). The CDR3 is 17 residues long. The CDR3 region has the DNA TGTGCCAGCAGCCATCCCCATGTGGGACAGGGGGTCCATGGCTACACCTTC. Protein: CASSHPHVGQGVHGYTF.

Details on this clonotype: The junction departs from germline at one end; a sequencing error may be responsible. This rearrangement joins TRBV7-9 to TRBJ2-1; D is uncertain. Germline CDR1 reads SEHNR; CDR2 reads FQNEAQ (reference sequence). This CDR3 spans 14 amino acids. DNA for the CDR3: TGTGCCAGCAGCTCGAGTCGCTCCAACAATGAGCAGTTCTTC. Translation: CASSSSRSNNEQFF. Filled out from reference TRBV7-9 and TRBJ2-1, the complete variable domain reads DTGVSQNPRHKITKRGQNVTFRCDPISEHNRLYWYRQTLGQGPEFLTYFQNEAQLEKSRLLSDRFSAERPKGSFSTLEIQRTEQGDSAMYLCASSSSRSNNEQFFGPGTRLTVL.

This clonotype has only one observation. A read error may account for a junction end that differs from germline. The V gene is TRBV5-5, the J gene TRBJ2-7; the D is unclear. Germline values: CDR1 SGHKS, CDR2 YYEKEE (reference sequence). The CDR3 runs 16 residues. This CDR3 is CASSSRDLAPSNEQYF. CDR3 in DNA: TGCGCCAGCAGCTCCCGAGACCTGGCCCCATCGAACGAGCAGTACTTC.

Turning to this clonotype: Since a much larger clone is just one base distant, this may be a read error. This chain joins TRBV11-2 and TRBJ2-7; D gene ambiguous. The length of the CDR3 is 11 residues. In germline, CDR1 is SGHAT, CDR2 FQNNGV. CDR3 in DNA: TGTGCCAACAGCTTAGTTAACGAGCAGTACTTC. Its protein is CANSLVNEQYF.

The chain's CDR3 is CAHSRGRIAKNIQYF. As DNA, the CDR3 is TGTGCCCACTCCCGAGGGAGGATAGCCAAAAACATTCAGTACTTC. The chain recombines TRBV6-1 with TRBJ2-4, with D tentatively TRBD2 (6 bases). Germline V gives CDR1 MNHNS, CDR2 SASEGT. This CDR3 spans 15 amino acids. Trimming removed 11 bases at V and 0 bases at J, with 17 bases between.

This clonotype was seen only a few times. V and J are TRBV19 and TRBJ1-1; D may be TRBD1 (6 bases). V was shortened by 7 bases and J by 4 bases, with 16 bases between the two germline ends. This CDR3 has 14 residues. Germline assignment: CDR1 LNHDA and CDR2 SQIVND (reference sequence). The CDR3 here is CASNHIGGATEAFF. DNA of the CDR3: TGTGCCAGTAATCATATCGGGGGGGCCACTGAAGCTTTCTTT. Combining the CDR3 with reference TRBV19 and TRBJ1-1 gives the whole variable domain DGGITQSPKYLFRKEGQNVTLSCEQNLNHDAMYWYRQDPGQGLRLIYYSQIVNDFQKGDIAEGYSVSREKKESFPLTVTSAQKNPTAFYLCASNHIGGATEAFFGQGTRLTVV.

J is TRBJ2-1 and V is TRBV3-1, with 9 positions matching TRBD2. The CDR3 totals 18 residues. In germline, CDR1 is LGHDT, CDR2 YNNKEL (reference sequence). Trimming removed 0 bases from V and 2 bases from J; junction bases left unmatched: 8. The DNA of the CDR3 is TGTGCCAGCAGCCAAGATTGGGGAGCGGGAGGCCCCTACAATGAGCAGTTCTTC. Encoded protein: CASSQDWGAGGPYNEQFF.

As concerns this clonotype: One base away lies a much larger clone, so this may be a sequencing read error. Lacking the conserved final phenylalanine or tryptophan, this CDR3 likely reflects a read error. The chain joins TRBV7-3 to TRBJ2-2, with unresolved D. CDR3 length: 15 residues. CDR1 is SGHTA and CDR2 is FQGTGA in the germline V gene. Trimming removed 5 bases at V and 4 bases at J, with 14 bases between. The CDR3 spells CASSPSGTSTGELFS. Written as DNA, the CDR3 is TGTGCCAGCAGCCCGTCCGGCACCTCCACCGGGGAGCTGTTTTCT.

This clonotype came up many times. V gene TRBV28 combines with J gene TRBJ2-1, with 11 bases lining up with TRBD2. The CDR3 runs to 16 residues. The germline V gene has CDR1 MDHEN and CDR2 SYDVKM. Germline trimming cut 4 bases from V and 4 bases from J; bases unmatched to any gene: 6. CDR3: CASSSASGRPYNEQFF. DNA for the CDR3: TGTGCCAGCAGTTCGGCTAGCGGGAGGCCGTACAATGAGCAGTTCTTC. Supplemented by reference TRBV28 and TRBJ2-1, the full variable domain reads DVKVTQSSRYLVKRTGEKVFLECVQDMDHENMFWYRQDPGLGLRLIYFSYDVKMKEKGDIPEGYSVSREKKERFSLILESASTNQTSMYLCASSSASGRPYNEQFFGPGTRLTVL.

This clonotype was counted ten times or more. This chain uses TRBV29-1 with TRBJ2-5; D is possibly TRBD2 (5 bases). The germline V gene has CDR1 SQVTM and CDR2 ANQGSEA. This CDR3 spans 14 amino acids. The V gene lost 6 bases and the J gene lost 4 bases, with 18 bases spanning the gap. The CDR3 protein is CSVEPGTLRETQYF. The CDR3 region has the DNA TGCAGCGTAGAACCGGGAACACTCCGAGAGACCCAGTACTTC.

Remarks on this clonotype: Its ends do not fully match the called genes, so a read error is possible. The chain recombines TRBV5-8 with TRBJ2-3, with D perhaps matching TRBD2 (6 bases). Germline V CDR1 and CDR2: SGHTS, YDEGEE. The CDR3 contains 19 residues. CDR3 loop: CASSKPGVATLVPTDTQYF. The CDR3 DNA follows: TGCGCCAGCAGTAAGCCGGGAGTAGCGACCCTCGTCCCCACAGATACGCAGTATTTT.

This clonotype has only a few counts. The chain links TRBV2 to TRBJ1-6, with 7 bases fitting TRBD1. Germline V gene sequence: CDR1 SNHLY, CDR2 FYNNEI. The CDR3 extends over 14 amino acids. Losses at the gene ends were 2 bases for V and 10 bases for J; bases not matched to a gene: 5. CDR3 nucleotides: TGTGCCAGCAGTGAATACAGGGGCGGCTCACCCCTCCACTTT. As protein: CASSEYRGGSPLHF.

The CDR3 nucleotides are TGTGCCAGCAGCTGGGCCCTGAGCAATCAGCCCCAGCATTTT. Its translation is CASSWALSNQPQHF. The rearrangement uses TRBV12-3 or TRBV12-4 and TRBJ1-5; D remains ambiguous. This CDR3 is 14 amino acids long. Trimming removed 6 bases from V and 1 base from J, with 10 bases in between.

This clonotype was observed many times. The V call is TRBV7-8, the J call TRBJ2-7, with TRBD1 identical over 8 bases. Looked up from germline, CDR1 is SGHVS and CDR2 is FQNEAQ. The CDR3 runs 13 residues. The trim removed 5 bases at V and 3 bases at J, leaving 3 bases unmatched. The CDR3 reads CASSVGQDYEQYF. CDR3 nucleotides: TGTGCCAGCAGCGTGGGACAGGACTACGAGCAGTACTTC.